The 20 T cell receptor beta chains below come from one sample, sequenced in a study of blood T cell repertoires in COVID-19. Measured with immunoSEQ multiplex PCR; TCRdb has only the in-frame clones, and not every one. The data show 200,000 to 250,000 clones, roughly 81% seen once. Sequencing used peripheral blood. The receptors derive from a man in his fifties who had recovered from COVID-19.

The V call is TRBV10-3, the J call TRBJ1-1; D might be TRBD1 (5 bases). The V end lost 2 bases, the J end lost 9 bases, and 13 bases lay between the germline ends. Germline lookup yields CDR1 ENHRY and CDR2 SYGVKD. This CDR3 comprises 13 residues. This chain's CDR3 is CAISEGGVNKAFF. The CDR3 DNA sequence: TGTGCCATCAGTGAGGGAGGGGTAAATAAAGCTTTCTTT.

The J gene is TRBJ1-5, the V gene TRBV6-5, with 7 bases lining up with TRBD1. J gave up 1 base and V 6 bases, and 6 bases lay outside the gene matches. This CDR3 is built from 15 residues. Germline V gene sequence: CDR1 MNHEY, CDR2 SVGAGI. The CDR3 loop reads CASSRLQGSNQPQHF. In nucleotides, the CDR3 is TGTGCCAGCAGCCGACTACAGGGGAGCAATCAGCCCCAGCATTTT.

V and J are TRBV5-8 and TRBJ2-7; TRBD2 agrees at 8 bases. CDR1 is SGHTS, CDR2 YDEGEE, per germline. The CDR3 contains 14 residues. V lost 1 base and J lost 4; bases outside the gene matches: 4. In DNA, the CDR3 is TGTGCCAGCAGCTTGAAGGGACTAGTATACGAGCAGTACTTC. Protein: CASSLKGLVYEQYF. Drawing the rest from reference TRBV5-8 and TRBJ2-7, the complete variable domain is EAGVTQSPTHLIKTRGQQATLRCSPISGHTSVYWYQQALGLGLQFLLWYDEGEERNRGNFPPRFSGRQFPNYSSELNVNALELEDSALYLCASSLKGLVYEQYFGPGTRLTVT.

The J gene is TRBJ1-2, the V gene TRBV28, with 7 bases lining up with TRBD1. Germline CDR1 and CDR2: MDHEN and SYDVKM. The CDR3 loop spans 15 amino acids. Germline trimming cut 6 bases from V and 0 bases from J; bases unmatched to any gene: 7. The CDR3 sequence: CASSPPTGPNYGYTF. The CDR3 DNA is TGTGCCAGCAGCCCTCCGACAGGGCCTAACTATGGCTACACCTTC.

The CDR3 DNA is TGTGCCAGCAGTTTATGGCCGGGGGAAAAACTGTTTTTT. It translates to CASSLWPGEKLFF. The chain joins TRBV28 to TRBJ1-4; D gene ambiguous. The CDR3 contains 13 residues. Looked up from germline, CDR1 is MDHEN and CDR2 is SYDVKM. V lost 0 bases, J lost 8 bases, and 7 bases lay in between. The whole variable domain, remainder taken from reference TRBV28 and TRBJ1-4, is DVKVTQSSRYLVKRTGEKVFLECVQDMDHENMFWYRQDPGLGLRLIYFSYDVKMKEKGDIPEGYSVSREKKERFSLILESASTNQTSMYLCASSLWPGEKLFFGSGTQLSVL.

The rearrangement joins TRBV7-2 to TRBJ2-6, with D hard to call. This CDR3 region has 14 residues. V was shortened by 5 bases and J by 2 bases, with 7 bases between the two germline ends. Germline-derived CDR1 and CDR2 are SGHTA and FQGNSA. CDR3 in amino acids: CASSPGPGANVLTF. The CDR3 bases are TGTGCCAGCAGCCCTGGCCCTGGGGCCAACGTCCTGACTTTC.

The V and J genes are TRBV10-3 and TRBJ2-7; TRBD1 aligns across 11 bases. The CDR3 contains 14 residues. The J segment lost 5 bases and the V segment lost 6 bases, leaving 6 bases of the junction unmatched. The germline CDR1 and CDR2 sequences are ENHRY and SYGVKD. The CDR3 region has the DNA TGTGCCATCAGCTTGGGACAGGGGGTCGACGAGCAGTACTTC. It specifies CAISLGQGVDEQYF.

The rearrangement links TRBV24-1 to TRBJ2-3; maybe TRBD1 (6 bases). The CDR3 sequence is 18 residues long. Germline assignment: CDR1 KGHDR and CDR2 SFDVKD. With 3 bases removed from V and 4 bases from J, the gap between germline ends came to 22 bases. The CDR3 DNA sequence: TGTGCCACCAGTGATGTTAGGCCCGGACAGCTCCGAGCAGATACGCAGTATTTT. Translated, it gives CATSDVRPGQLRADTQYF.

The V and J genes are TRBV11-3 and TRBJ2-7; possibly TRBD2 for D (6 bases). The CDR3 is 11 residues long. V was trimmed by 5 bases and J by 7 bases, leaving 9 bases between them. Germline CDR1 and CDR2: SGHNT and YENEEA. CDR3 sequence reads: CASSDGGEQYF. The CDR3 bases are TGTGCCAGCAGCGATGGAGGGGAGCAGTACTTC.

This chain joins TRBV27 and TRBJ1-2; 9 nucleotides agree with TRBD1. V gave up 2 bases and J gave up 4 bases; unmatched junction bases: 2. CDR1 MNHEY and CDR2 SMNVEV come from the germline V gene (reference sequence). CDR3 length: 14 amino acids. CDR3: CASSLVDRGYGYTF. CDR3 coding DNA: TGTGCCAGCAGTTTAGTGGACAGGGGCTATGGCTACACCTTC.

The CDR3 loop reads CASSRQPGSSGNTIYF. The CDR3, as DNA: TGTGCCAGCTCACGACAGCCAGGATCCTCTGGAAACACCATATATTTT. The V and J genes are TRBV18 and TRBJ1-3, with D possibly matching TRBD1 (5 bases). This CDR3 spans 16 amino acids. Trimming cost V 4 bases and J 0 bases, with 13 bases left between them. The germline V gene has CDR1 KGHSH and CDR2 LQKENI. Looking up the rest from reference TRBV18 and TRBJ1-3 gives the full variable domain: NAGVMQNPRHLVRRRGQEARLRCSPMKGHSHVYWYRQLPEEGLKFMVYLQKENIIDESGMPKERFSAEFPKEGPSILRIQQVVRGDSAAYFCASSRQPGSSGNTIYFGEGSWLTVV.

CDR3 nucleotide sequence: TGTGCCAGCAGTAGGGGTGGTGCTGGCTCCTACAATGAGCAGTTCTTC. Translation gives CASSRGGAGSYNEQFF. The chain links TRBV28 to TRBJ2-1; TRBD1 is a possible D gene (5 bases). The CDR3 length is 16 residues. V was cut by 5 bases and J by 0 bases, with 14 bases left in between. Germline V CDR1 and CDR2: MDHEN, SYDVKM.

The rearrangement joins TRBV29-1 to TRBJ1-5; tentative D call: TRBD1 (5 bases). CDR1 SQVTM and CDR2 ANQGSEA come from the germline V gene. CDR3 length: 15 amino acids. The V end lost 6 bases, the J end lost 0 bases, and 15 bases lay between the germline ends. The CDR3 loop reads CSVADSLYSNQPQHF. Here the CDR3 DNA reads TGCAGCGTCGCCGACAGCCTCTATAGCAATCAGCCCCAGCATTTT.

The gene calls are TRBV18 and TRBJ2-5; 10 bases map to TRBD2. V was clipped by 6 bases and J by 5 bases; unmatched bases: 9. This CDR3 comprises 15 residues. Germline V CDR1 and CDR2: KGHSH, LQKENI. In nucleotides, the CDR3 is TGTGCCAGCTCTCCCTCTAGCGGGAGTGGTGAGACCCAGTACTTC. Translating it yields CASSPSSGSGETQYF.

This rearrangement joins TRBV18 to TRBJ1-1; TRBD1 might be the D (5 bases). There are 14 residues in the CDR3. The germline CDR1 and CDR2 sequences are KGHSH and LQKENI. Trimming removed 0 bases at V and 5 bases at J, with 10 bases between. DNA for the CDR3: TGTGCCAGCTCACCACCAGGGGTTTGGACTGAAGCTTTCTTT. As protein: CASSPPGVWTEAFF.

J is TRBJ1-3 and V is TRBV5-8; TRBD1 is a possible D gene (5 bases). The CDR3 is 13 residues long. Per germline, CDR1 SGHTS and CDR2 YDEGEE. V lost 4 bases to trimming and J lost 5 bases, with 10 bases between them. CDR3 in amino acids: CASSKDTRNTIYF. The CDR3, as DNA: TGTGCCAGCAGCAAGGACACCAGAAACACCATATATTTT.

The chain joins TRBV9 to TRBJ2-1; 7 positions match TRBD1. The junction had 9 bases not matched to a gene; V was cut back by 3 bases and J by 3 bases. CDR1 and CDR2 from the germline V gene are SGDLS and YYNGEE. This CDR3 has 16 residues. The CDR3 spells CASSAIRDSRYNEQFF. The CDR3 DNA reads TGTGCCAGCAGCGCCATCCGGGACAGCCGCTACAATGAGCAGTTCTTC. Full variable domain (remainder filled in from reference TRBV9 and TRBJ2-1): DSGVTQTPKHLITATGQRVTLRCSPRSGDLSVYWYQQSLDQGLQFLIQYYNGEERAKGNILERFSAQQFPDLHSELNLSSLELGDSALYFCASSAIRDSRYNEQFFGPGTRLTVL.

The chain joins TRBV19 to TRBJ1-1; 12 bases fit TRBD1. Looked up from germline, CDR1 is LNHDA and CDR2 is SQIVND (reference sequence). J gave up 0 bases and V 6 bases, and 8 bases lay outside the gene matches. The CDR3 covers 17 residues. In DNA, the CDR3 is TGTGCCAGTAGCCGGGACAGGGGGCACTATGTGAACACTGAAGCTTTCTTT. Its translation: CASSRDRGHYVNTEAFF. The full variable domain, its missing parts supplied by reference TRBV19 and TRBJ1-1, is DGGITQSPKYLFRKEGQNVTLSCEQNLNHDAMYWYRQDPGQGLRLIYYSQIVNDFQKGDIAEGYSVSREKKESFPLTVTSAQKNPTAFYLCASSRDRGHYVNTEAFFGQGTRLTVV.

The chain uses TRBV5-1 and TRBJ2-5; 8 bases agree with TRBD2. Germline V lookup: CDR1 SGHRS, CDR2 YFSETQ. With V trimmed by 4 bases and J by 5 bases, 16 bases remained unmatched. The CDR3 is 17 amino acids. The CDR3 is CASSAKPGLDVRETQYF. DNA of the CDR3: TGCGCCAGCAGCGCGAAGCCGGGACTAGATGTACGGGAGACCCAGTACTTC.

J is TRBJ2-2 and V is TRBV6-5; 10 nucleotides align to TRBD1. CDR3 length: 14 amino acids. Trimming took 11 bases from V and 5 from J; bases not matched to a gene: 8. Germline values: CDR1 MNHEY, CDR2 SVGAGI. CDR3 protein: CAATRQGATGELFF. The CDR3 DNA reads TGTGCCGCCACCCGACAGGGGGCGACCGGGGAGCTGTTTTTT.